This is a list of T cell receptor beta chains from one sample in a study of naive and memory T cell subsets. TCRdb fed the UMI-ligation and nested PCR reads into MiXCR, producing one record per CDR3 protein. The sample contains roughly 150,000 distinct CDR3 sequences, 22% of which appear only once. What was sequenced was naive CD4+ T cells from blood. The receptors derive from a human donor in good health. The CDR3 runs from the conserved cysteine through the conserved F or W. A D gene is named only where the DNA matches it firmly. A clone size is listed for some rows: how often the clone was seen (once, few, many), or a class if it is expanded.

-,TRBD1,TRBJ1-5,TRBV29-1,TGCAGCGTTGCCTACGGCAGGGGGGACTATAGCAATCAGCCCCAGCATTTT,CSVAYGRGDYSNQPQHF
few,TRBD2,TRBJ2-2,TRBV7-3,TGTGCCAGCAGCCCTTTACCAAGCGGGAGACACGGGGAGCTGTTTTTT,CASSPLPSGRHGELFF
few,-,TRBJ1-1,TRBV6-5,TGTGCCAGCAGTTACTCGAAAAGATGGGGTGAGGCTTTCTTT,CASSYSKRWGEAFF
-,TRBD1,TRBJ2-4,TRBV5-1,TGCGCCAGCAGCACGTGGACAGGGAAAAACATTCAGTACTTC,CASSTWTGKNIQYF
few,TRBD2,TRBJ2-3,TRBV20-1,TGCAGTGCTACCGGGACTAGCGGGTTCACAGATACGCAGTATTTT,CSATGTSGFTDTQYF
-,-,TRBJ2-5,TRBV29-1,TGCAGCGGGGGCCCGGCCGGCGAGACCCAGTACTTC,CSGGPAGETQYF
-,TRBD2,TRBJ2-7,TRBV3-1,TGTGCCAGCAGCCAAGGTTTTAGCGGGAGGGACGAGCAGTACTTC,CASSQGFSGRDEQYF
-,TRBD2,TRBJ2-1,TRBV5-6,TGTGCCAGCAGCTTGGCCGCTAGCGGGAGAGTTGATGAGCAGTTCTTC,CASSLAASGRVDEQFF
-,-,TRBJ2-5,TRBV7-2,TGTGCCAGCAGCTTATTCGGGGGCCAAGAGACCCAGTACTTC,CASSLFGGQETQYF
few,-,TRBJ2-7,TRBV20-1,TGCAGTGCTAGAGATGTGGTCAGGGACGAGCAGTACTTC,CSARDVVRDEQYF
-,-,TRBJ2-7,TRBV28,TGTGCCAGCAGTTTTGGGGGGACCTCCTACGAGCAGTACTTC,CASSFGGTSYEQYF
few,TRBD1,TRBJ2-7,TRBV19,TGTGCCAGTAGTCCGGGCTACGGGACAGGCTCCTACGAGCAGTACTTC,CASSPGYGTGSYEQYF
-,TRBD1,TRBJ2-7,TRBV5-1,TGCGCCAGCAGCTATGCCTCGGGGCGACAGGGTTCCTACGAGCAGTACTTC,CASSYASGRQGSYEQYF
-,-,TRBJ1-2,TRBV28,TGTGCCAGCAGTTTCTATAACTATGGCTACACCTTC,CASSFYNYGYTF
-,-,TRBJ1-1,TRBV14,TGTGCCAGCAGCCCCGAAGCGTGGACCGAAGCTTTCTTT,CASSPEAWTEAFF
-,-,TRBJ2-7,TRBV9,TGTGCCAGCAGCCCACGGACAGAGGTCCACGAGCAGTACTTC,CASSPRTEVHEQYF
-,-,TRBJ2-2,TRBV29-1,TGCAGCGTTGAAGCGGTGGGCGGGGATACCGGGGAGCTGTTTTTT,CSVEAVGGDTGELFF
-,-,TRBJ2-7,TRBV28,TGTGCCAGCCAAAATTGGGGCCCCGCGGGGCTAAGCTACGAGCAGTACTTC,CASQNWGPAGLSYEQYF